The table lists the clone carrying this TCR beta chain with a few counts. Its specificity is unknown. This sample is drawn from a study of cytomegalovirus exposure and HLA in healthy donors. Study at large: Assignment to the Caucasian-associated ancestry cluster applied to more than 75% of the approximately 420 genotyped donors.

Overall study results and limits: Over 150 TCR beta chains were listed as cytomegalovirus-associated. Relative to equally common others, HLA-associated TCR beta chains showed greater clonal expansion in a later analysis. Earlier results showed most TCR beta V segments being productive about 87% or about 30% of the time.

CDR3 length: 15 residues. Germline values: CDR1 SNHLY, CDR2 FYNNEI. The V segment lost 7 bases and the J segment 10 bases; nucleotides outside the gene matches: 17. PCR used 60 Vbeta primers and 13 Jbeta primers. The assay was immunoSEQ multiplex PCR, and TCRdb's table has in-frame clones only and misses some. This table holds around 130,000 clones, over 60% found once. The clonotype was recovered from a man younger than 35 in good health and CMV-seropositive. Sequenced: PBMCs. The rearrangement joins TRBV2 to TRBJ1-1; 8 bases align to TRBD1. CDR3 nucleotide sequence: TGTGCCAGCAAGGACAGGGCCTCCCAATCGGGCGGAGCTTTCTTT. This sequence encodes CASKDRASQSGGAFF.